Below are 9 T cell receptor beta chains sequenced from a single sample in a study of identifying expanded T cells in peripheral blood. Sequencing used immunoSEQ multiplex PCR; TCRdb keeps in-frame clones, though not all of them. The data show under 150,000 clones, approximately 88% seen once. The sample was blood. The receptors were gathered from a person between 18 and 75 years old in good health.

This chain links TRBV7-2 with TRBJ1-6, with a tentative D call TRBD1 (6 bases). Trimming removed 4 bases from V and 6 bases from J, with 16 bases in between. This CDR3 spans 16 amino acids. Looked up from germline, CDR1 is SGHTA and CDR2 is FQGNSA. The CDR3 protein is CASSSAGGALNSPLHF. In DNA form, the CDR3 reads TGTGCCAGCAGCTCGGCCGGGGGGGCACTTAATTCACCCCTCCACTTT.

This chain links TRBV28 with TRBJ2-1; D could derive from TRBD1 or TRBD2 (5 bases each). V lost 11 bases, J lost 6 bases, and 17 bases lay in between. This CDR3 spans 13 amino acids. Per the germline V gene, CDR1 is MDHEN and CDR2 is SYDVKM. DNA of the CDR3: TGTGCCGGGGGTGGACCCTTAGGCAATGAGCAGTTCTTC. Residues: CAGGGPLGNEQFF.

The chain couples TRBV10-3 to TRBJ1-4; 7 bases agree with TRBD1. With 5 bases clipped from V and 5 bases from J, the junction kept 5 bases outside the gene matches. The CDR3 length is 14 residues. Per the germline V gene, CDR1 is ENHRY and CDR2 is SYGVKD. DNA of the CDR3: TGTGCCATCAGTCCCGGGACAGCGAATGAAAAACTGTTTTTT. Amino acid sequence: CAISPGTANEKLFF.

CDR3 sequence reads: CASSLATLSGELFF. In nucleotides, the CDR3 is TGTGCCAGCAGCTTAGCCACATTATCCGGGGAGCTGTTTTTT. This chain uses TRBV11-2 with TRBJ2-2; D call uncertain. The germline V and J ends were trimmed by 1 base and 6 bases, with 9 bases remaining between them. The CDR3 length is 14 residues. The germline gives CDR1 SGHAT, CDR2 FQNNGV. Using reference TRBV11-2 and TRBJ2-2 for the parts outside the CDR3, the full variable domain is EAGVAQSPRYKIIEKRQSVAFWCNPISGHATLYWYQQILGQGPKLLIQFQNNGVVDDSQLPKDRFSAERLKGVDSTLKIQPAKLEDSAVYLCASSLATLSGELFFGEGSRLTVL.

The V call is TRBV27, the J call TRBJ1-2; 8 nucleotides line up with TRBD1. The CDR3 is 13 amino acids. The germline gives CDR1 MNHEY, CDR2 SMNVEV (reference sequence). V trimming: 3 bases; J trimming: 8 bases; junction bases outside the gene matches: 5. CDR3 sequence (DNA): TGTGCCAGCAGTTTCGGACAGGGAACCGGCTACACCTTC. Translating it yields CASSFGQGTGYTF.

The CDR3 DNA reads TGTGCCAGCAGTTACTCCGGGGAATCTCCTAACTATGGCTACACCTTC. Its translation is CASSYSGESPNYGYTF. The chain couples TRBV6-5 to TRBJ1-2, with unresolved D. The CDR3 has 16 residues. V shed 0 bases and J shed 0 bases, with 11 bases lying between them. Germline V gene sequence: CDR1 MNHEY, CDR2 SVGAGI.

The rearrangement joins TRBV7-9 to TRBJ1-1; D unclear. This CDR3 contains 14 residues. The ends were cut back, 0 bases at V and 1 base at J, with 6 bases in the middle. The germline CDR1 and CDR2 sequences are SEHNR and FQNEAQ (reference sequence). The CDR3 region is CASSLAPGNTEAFF. CDR3 nucleotide sequence: TGTGCCAGCAGCTTAGCGCCAGGGAACACTGAAGCTTTCTTT.

This chain joins TRBV11-3 and TRBJ1-2; D gene ambiguous. From germline, CDR1 is SGHNT and CDR2 YENEEA. Trimming took off 6 bases at V and 4 bases at J, with 12 bases between the two ends. The length of the CDR3 is 13 residues. The CDR3 nucleotides read TGTGCCAGCAGTTCCCCCCGGAGCTATGGCTACACCTTC. Amino acid sequence: CASSSPRSYGYTF.

This sequence joins TRBV7-2 and TRBJ1-1; weak D call: TRBD1 (5 bases). The CDR3 is made up of 13 amino acids. Germline V gives CDR1 SGHTA, CDR2 FQGNSA. Trimming left V 6 bases short and J 1 base short, with 9 bases between. This chain's CDR3 is CASSDQGNTEAFF. The CDR3 region has the DNA TGTGCCAGCAGTGATCAGGGGAACACTGAAGCTTTCTTT.